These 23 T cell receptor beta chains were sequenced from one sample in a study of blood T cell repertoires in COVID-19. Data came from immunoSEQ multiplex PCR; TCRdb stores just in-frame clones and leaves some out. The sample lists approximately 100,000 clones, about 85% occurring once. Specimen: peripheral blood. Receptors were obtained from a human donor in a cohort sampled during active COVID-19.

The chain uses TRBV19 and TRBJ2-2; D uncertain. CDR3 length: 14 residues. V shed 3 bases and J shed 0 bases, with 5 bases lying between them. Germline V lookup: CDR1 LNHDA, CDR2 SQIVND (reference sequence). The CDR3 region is CASSISSNTGELFF. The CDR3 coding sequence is TGTGCCAGTAGTATTAGCTCGAACACCGGGGAGCTGTTTTTT. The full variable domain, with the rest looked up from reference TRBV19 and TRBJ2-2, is DGGITQSPKYLFRKEGQNVTLSCEQNLNHDAMYWYRQDPGQGLRLIYYSQIVNDFQKGDIAEGYSVSREKKESFPLTVTSAQKNPTAFYLCASSISSNTGELFFGEGSRLTVL.

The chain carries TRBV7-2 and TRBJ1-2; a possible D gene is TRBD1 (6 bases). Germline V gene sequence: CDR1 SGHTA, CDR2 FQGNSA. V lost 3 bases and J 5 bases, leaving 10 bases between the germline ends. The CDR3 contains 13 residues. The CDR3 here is CASSFNRVYGYTF. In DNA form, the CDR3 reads TGTGCCAGCAGCTTTAACAGGGTTTATGGCTACACCTTC.

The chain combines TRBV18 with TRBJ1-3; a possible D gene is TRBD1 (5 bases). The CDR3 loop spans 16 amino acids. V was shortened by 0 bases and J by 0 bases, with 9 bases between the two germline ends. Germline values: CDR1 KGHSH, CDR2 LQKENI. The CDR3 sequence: CASSPPGDGSGNTIYF. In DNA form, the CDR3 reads TGTGCCAGCTCACCACCAGGGGATGGCTCTGGAAACACCATATATTTT. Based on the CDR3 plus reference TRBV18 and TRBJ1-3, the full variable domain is NAGVMQNPRHLVRRRGQEARLRCSPMKGHSHVYWYRQLPEEGLKFMVYLQKENIIDESGMPKERFSAEFPKEGPSILRIQQVVRGDSAAYFCASSPPGDGSGNTIYFGEGSWLTVV.

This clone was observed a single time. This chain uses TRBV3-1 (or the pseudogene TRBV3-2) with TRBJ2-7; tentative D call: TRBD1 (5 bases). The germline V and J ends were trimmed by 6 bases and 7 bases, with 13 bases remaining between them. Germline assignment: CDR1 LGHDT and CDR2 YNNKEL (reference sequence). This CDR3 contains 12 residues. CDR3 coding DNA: TGTGCCAGCAGGCCCAGGGTGGGTGAGCAGTACTTC. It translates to CASRPRVGEQYF.

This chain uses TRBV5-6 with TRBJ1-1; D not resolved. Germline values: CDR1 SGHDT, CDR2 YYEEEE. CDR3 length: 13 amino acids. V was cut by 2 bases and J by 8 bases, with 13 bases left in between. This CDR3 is CASSLVTSGEAFF. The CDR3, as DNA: TGTGCCAGCAGCTTAGTGACAAGTGGGGAAGCTTTCTTT.

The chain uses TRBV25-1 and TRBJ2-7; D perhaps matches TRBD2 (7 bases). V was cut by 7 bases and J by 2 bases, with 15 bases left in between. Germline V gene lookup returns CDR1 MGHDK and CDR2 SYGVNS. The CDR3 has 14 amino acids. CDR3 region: CASTLGGGPYEQYF. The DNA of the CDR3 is TGTGCCAGCACCCTAGGGGGGGGCCCCTACGAGCAGTACTTC.

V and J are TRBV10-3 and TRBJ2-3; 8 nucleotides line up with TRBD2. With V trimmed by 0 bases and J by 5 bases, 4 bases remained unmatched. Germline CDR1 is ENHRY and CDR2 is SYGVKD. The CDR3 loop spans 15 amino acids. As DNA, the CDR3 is TGTGCCATCAGTGAGTCAGCGGGAGCTGTAGATACGCAGTATTTT. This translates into CAISESAGAVDTQYF.

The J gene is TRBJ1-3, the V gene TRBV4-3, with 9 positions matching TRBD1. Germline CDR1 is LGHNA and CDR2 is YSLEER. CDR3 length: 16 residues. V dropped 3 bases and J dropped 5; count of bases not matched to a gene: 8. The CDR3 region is CASSQSNRGLRNTIYF. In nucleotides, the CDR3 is TGCGCCAGCAGCCAGTCAAACAGGGGGCTCAGAAACACCATATATTTT.

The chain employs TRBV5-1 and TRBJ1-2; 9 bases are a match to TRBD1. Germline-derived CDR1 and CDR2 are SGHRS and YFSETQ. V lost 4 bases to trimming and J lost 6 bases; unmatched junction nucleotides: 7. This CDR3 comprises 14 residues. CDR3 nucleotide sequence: TGCGCCAGCAGCCCGGGACAGGGTGTCAATGGCTACACCTTC. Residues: CASSPGQGVNGYTF.

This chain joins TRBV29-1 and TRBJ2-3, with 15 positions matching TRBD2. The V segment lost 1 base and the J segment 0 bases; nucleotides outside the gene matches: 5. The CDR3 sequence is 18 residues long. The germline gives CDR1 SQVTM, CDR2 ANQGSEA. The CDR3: CSVEGGTSGGLSTDTQYF. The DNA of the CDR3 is TGCAGCGTTGAAGGAGGGACTAGCGGGGGGCTGAGCACAGATACGCAGTATTTT.

This CDR3 is CASSSRLVETQYF. For the CDR3, the DNA is TGTGCCAGCAGTTCCAGACTAGTGGAGACCCAGTACTTC. The chain combines TRBV6-5 with TRBJ2-5; the D gene is possibly TRBD2 (6 bases). Germline CDR1 is MNHEY and CDR2 is SVGAGI. V was pared by 4 bases and J by 5 bases, with 11 bases between. This CDR3 region has 13 residues.

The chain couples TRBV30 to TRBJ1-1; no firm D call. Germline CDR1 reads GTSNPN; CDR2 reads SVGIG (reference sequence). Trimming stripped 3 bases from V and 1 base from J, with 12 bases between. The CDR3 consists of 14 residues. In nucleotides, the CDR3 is TGTGCCTGGAGAGATGGGCTCCCGAACACTGAAGCTTTCTTT. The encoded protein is CAWRDGLPNTEAFF.

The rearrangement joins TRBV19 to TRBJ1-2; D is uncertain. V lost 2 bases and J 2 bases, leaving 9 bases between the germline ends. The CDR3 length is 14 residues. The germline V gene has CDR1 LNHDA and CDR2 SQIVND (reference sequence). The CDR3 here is CASSISGGNYGYTF. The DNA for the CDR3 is TGTGCCAGTAGTATAAGTGGCGGAAACTATGGCTACACCTTC. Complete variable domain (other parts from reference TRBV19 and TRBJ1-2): DGGITQSPKYLFRKEGQNVTLSCEQNLNHDAMYWYRQDPGQGLRLIYYSQIVNDFQKGDIAEGYSVSREKKESFPLTVTSAQKNPTAFYLCASSISGGNYGYTFGSGTRLTVV.

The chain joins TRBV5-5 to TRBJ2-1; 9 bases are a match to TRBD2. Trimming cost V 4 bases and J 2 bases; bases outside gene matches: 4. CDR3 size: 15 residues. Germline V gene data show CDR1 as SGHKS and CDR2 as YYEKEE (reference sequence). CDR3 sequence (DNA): TGTGCCAGCAGCCGACTAGCGGAGACCTACAATGAGCAGTTCTTC. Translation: CASSRLAETYNEQFF.

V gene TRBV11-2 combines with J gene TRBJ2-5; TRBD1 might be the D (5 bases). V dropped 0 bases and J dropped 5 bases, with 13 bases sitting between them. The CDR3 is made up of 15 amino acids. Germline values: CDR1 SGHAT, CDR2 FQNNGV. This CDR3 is CASSLELAPGETQYF. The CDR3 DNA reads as TGTGCCAGCAGCTTAGAGCTGGCCCCAGGGGAGACCCAGTACTTC.

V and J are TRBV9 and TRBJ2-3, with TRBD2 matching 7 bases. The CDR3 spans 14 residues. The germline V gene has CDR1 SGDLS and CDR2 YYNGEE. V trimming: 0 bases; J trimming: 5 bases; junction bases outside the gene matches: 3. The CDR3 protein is CASSVVGGRDTQYF. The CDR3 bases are TGTGCCAGCAGCGTAGTGGGGGGGAGAGATACGCAGTATTTT.

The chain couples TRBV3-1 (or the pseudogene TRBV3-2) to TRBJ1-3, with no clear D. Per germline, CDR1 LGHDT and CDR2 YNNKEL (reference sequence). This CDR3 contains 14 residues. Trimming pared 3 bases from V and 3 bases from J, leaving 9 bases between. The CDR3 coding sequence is TGTGCCAGCAGCCAGAGAGGTAGTGGAAACACCATATATTTT. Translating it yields CASSQRGSGNTIYF.

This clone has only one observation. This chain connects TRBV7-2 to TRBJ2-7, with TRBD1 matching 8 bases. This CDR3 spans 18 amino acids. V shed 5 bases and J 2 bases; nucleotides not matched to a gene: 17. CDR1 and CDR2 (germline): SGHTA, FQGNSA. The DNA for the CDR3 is TGTGCCAGCAGCCCTGCGTGGACAGGGAAAAGGTACCCCTACGAGCAGTACTTC. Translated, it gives CASSPAWTGKRYPYEQYF. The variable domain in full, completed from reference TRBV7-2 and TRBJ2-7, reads GAGVSQSPSNKVTEKGKDVELRCDPISGHTALYWYRQSLGQGLEFLIYFQGNSAPDKSGLPSDRFSAERTGGSVSTLTIQRTQQEDSAVYLCASSPAWTGKRYPYEQYFGPGTRLTVT.

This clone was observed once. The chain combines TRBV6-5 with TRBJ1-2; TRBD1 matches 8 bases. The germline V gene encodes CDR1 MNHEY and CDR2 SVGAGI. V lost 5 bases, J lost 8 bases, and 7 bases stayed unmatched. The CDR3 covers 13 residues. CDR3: CASSPRQGRGYTF. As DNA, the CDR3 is TGTGCCAGCAGTCCACGACAGGGGCGCGGCTACACCTTC.

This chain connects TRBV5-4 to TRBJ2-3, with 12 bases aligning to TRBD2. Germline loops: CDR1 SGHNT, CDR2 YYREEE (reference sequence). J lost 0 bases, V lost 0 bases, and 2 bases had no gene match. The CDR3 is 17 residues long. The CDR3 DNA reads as TGTGCCAGCAGCTTGGATGGACTAGCGGGGAGCACAGATACGCAGTATTTT. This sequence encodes CASSLDGLAGSTDTQYF. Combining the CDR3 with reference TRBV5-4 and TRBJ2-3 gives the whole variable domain ETGVTQSPTHLIKTRGQQVTLRCSSQSGHNTVSWYQQALGQGPQFIFQYYREEENGRGNFPPRFSGLQFPNYSSELNVNALELDDSALYLCASSLDGLAGSTDTQYFGPGTRLTVL.

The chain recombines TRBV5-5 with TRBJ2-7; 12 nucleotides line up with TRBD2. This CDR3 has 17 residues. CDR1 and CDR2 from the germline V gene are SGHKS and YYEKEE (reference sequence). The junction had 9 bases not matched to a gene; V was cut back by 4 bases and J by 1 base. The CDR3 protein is CASSLRLAGAFSYEQYF. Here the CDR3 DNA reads TGTGCCAGCAGCCTGAGACTAGCGGGGGCGTTTTCCTACGAGCAGTACTTC.

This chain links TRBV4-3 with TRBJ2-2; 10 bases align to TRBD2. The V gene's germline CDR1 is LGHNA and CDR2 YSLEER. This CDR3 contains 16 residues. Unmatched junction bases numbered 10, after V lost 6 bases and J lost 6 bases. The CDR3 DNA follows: TGCGCCAGCAGTCCCACCAGCGGGAGGGCCTCCGGGGAGCTGTTTTTT. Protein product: CASSPTSGRASGELFF.

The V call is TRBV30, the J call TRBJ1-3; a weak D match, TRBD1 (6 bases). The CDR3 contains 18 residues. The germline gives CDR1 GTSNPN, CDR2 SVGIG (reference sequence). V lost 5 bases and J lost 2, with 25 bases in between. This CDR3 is CAWGQGLRMIGAGNTIYF. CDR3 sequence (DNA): TGTGCCTGGGGCCAGGGGTTGCGAATGATAGGAGCTGGAAACACCATATATTTT. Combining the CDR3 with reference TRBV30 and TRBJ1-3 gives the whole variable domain SQTIHQWPATLVQPVGSPLSLECTVEGTSNPNLYWYRQAAGRGLQLLFYSVGIGQISSEVPQNLSASRPQDRQFILSSKKLLLSDSGFYLCAWGQGLRMIGAGNTIYFGEGSWLTVV.